This T cell receptor (beta chain) was retrieved from a study of blood T cell repertoires in COVID-19. For the study at large: Material from acute and convalescent COVID-19 was sourced from the United States, Italy and Spain. PBMCs, B-cell-depleted T cells, or T cells provided the cDNA or gDNA that made up the material.

The CDR3 loop spans 16 amino acids. Trimming stripped 1 base from V and 4 bases from J, with 16 bases between. Per germline, CDR1 SGHNT and CDR2 YENEEA. Authors' analysis steps: It was from reference gene primer amplification that nucleated cell counts were estimated. TCRdb's table, derived via immunoSEQ multiplex PCR, lists solely in-frame clones and lacks some. V and J calls and clone size are as listed in that table; D and trimming were resolved from the DNA. The sample contains tens of thousands of clones, roughly 86% of which appear only once. The material sequenced was peripheral blood. The J gene is TRBJ1-2, the V gene TRBV11-3; perhaps TRBD1 as D (6 bases). The clonotype was recovered from a woman aged 80 or older in a cohort sampled during active or convalescent COVID-19. The CDR3 here is CASSLGVMGQGYGYTF. CDR3 sequence (DNA): TGTGCCAGCAGCTTAGGAGTAATGGGACAAGGCTATGGCTACACCTTC.